The TCR beta chain under discussion was sequenced for a study of cytomegalovirus exposure and HLA in healthy donors. About the study: Previous work identified 95 million to 140 million unique TCR beta sequences from around 180 million T cells. Overall study findings and caveats: In an earlier analysis, productive rearrangement rates for most beta V segments clustered near 87% or 30%.

The CDR3 totals 14 residues. The J segment lost 7 bases and the V segment lost 1 base, leaving 5 bases of the junction unmatched. The germline V gene has CDR1 SEHNR and CDR2 FQNEAQ (reference sequence). With respect to this clone: No antigen is known for it.

The PCR used 60 Vbeta and 13 Jbeta primers. Repertoires were generated with immunoSEQ multiplex PCR, while TCRdb's copy carries only in-frame clones and drops some. The sample includes 60,000 or so clones, roughly 77% of them seen just once. This clonotype was sampled from a female donor in good health and CMV-seronegative. The chain combines TRBV7-9 with TRBJ1-1; 8 nucleotides line up with TRBD1. Sample: PBMCs. The DNA of the CDR3 is TGTGCCAGCAGCTTAGTTCAGGGGGCAGGTGAAGCTTTCTTT. It yields the protein CASSLVQGAGEAFF.